The T cell receptor (beta chain) under discussion was sequenced for a study of cytomegalovirus exposure and HLA in healthy donors (dated by TCRdb to about 2017). With respect to the entire study: An earlier analysis of roughly 610 of the donors reported about 260 Gb of sequence data and 100 million to 120 million unique TCR beta sequences obtained from about 170 million T cells. An early release that covered about 600 HLA-typed donors contained approximately 320 gigabases of sequencing data and tens of millions of unique TCR sequences. The genetic ancestry cluster associated with self-reported Caucasian donors included about 84% of the 398 genotyped donors. The study aimed to test whether cataloging public T cell receptors could reveal signatures of past pathogen exposure. The T cell repertoires of around 730 subjects were profiled by immunosequencing and related to cytomegalovirus serostatus. A separate validation cohort of 90 to 150 different subjects was used in addition to the roughly 700-subject first cohort. The study combined high-throughput TCR immunosequencing, statistical association of individual TCRs with disease status, and machine learning to predict cytomegalovirus infection status. A later analysis re-analyzed previously published TCR beta repertoires from 500 to 700 donors and added high-resolution HLA genotyping to study TCR occurrence patterns. Rather than using new phenotypic data, the later analysis identified candidate immune exposures from TCR beta sequences and from how often those sequences occurred across donors. An earlier analysis of 587 of the donors used high-throughput TCR beta sequencing to judge whether each TCR beta V gene segment behaved as functional or pseudogenic. Donor age, sex, ethnicity and CMV serostatus were compiled alongside the repertoire data. Genome-wide SNP genotypes for about 65% of the roughly 670 donors were used in a later genetic analysis, which treated that subset as a discovery cohort. Every repertoire in the discovery cohort had been generated on one and the same sequencing platform. HLA typing included class I and class II loci at four-digit resolution. The number of typed donors differed by locus: about 620-630 for A, B, C, DRB1 and DQB1; 522 for DQA1; approximately 600 for DPA1; and 400 to 480 for DPB1. Four or five DR-DQ haplotypes were treated as single units for association and clustering because of strong linkage in the cohort. Across 398 genotyped donors of the cohort, an average of roughly 250,000 unique TCR beta nucleotide sequences per donor were sequenced, and around 19% of those sequences were non-productive. Overall study outcomes, separate from this receptor: In a later analysis, most CMV-associated TCR beta chains were found to appear HLA-restricted, with HLA associations seemingly driven largely by CMV exposure. The earlier analysis of 450 to 700 of the donors excluded approximately 17 rarely observed V segments, including chromosome 9 orphons, because counts were too low. When HLA alleles, especially DR and DQ, strongly co-occurred, attributing TCR associations to individual alleles was difficult. A later analysis found that HLA-associated TCR beta chains were more clonally expanded and had lower generation probabilities than equally common non-associated chains. A few of the identified cytomegalovirus-associated TCR beta chains were confirmed in vitro to be specific for cytomegalovirus antigens. The sequencing pipeline was judged likely to have produced a cluster of highly shared sequence variants as a technical artifact. The study listed 164 TCR beta chains as associated with cytomegalovirus. According to a later analysis, parvovirus B19, influenza, CMV and Epstein-Barr virus appeared linked to several top co-occurrence clusters. This cohort had only TCR beta chains sequenced, and the lack of alpha or paired-chain data limited which features could be detected. The classifier was reported to diagnose cytomegalovirus status with high specificity and sensitivity in both the original cohort and the validation cohort. A later genetic analysis reported fewer N-insertions in productive TCRs among donors in an Asian-associated ancestry cluster than the roughly 690-donor mean. Specific HLA alleles were associated with more than 15,000 TCR beta sequences at a false discovery rate of 0.05 in a later analysis. In an earlier analysis of under 600 of the donors, most TCR beta V segments were observed in productive rearrangements about 90% or about 30% of the time, broadly matching IMGT annotations. While some public TCRs were present in many individuals, most TCR sequences turned up only very rarely across donors. Because some donors lacked HLA typing at each locus, the association tests relied only on the typed subset. A later genetic analysis associated a missense DCLRE1C variant with V-gene and J-gene trimming of TCR beta chains, and an independent cohort replicated the association. The only immune exposure information available for the cohort was CMV serostatus. Some IMGT-functional V segments, including TRBV6-2 and TRBV6-3, could not be distinguished by the 87-base-pair reads and were therefore excluded. According to the authors, the approach could potentially be generalized to other disease states and immunological phenotypes. A further reported finding was that TCR beta sequences accurately predicted the HLA-A and HLA-B alleles for most subjects in the first cohort. Sequencing depth was assumed to be roughly uniform across donors in the presence/absence analyses, though that assumption may not hold. In a later analysis, the rate of TCR association differed among HLA loci, with DRB1 alleles having the most associated TCRs and HLA-C alleles having the fewest. Correlated functional status among segregating V segments might reflect linkage disequilibrium, but an unknown experimental factor could not be ruled out.

The cohort was made up of under 800 healthy bone marrow donors. All cohort members were sampled while nominally healthy, although unrecorded immune exposures were likely present. The donor was CMV seropositive and was included in the group of 270 or so seropositive cohort members. Each donor provided a peripheral blood sample, and peripheral blood mononuclear cells were used for TCR beta sequencing. The Qiagen DNeasy Blood Extraction Kit was used to extract genomic DNA from the blood cell samples. The receptor library was made with the immunoSEQ multiplex PCR assay. For the multiplex PCR, a mixture combining 60 forward primers for TCR Vbeta segments and 13 reverse primers for TCR Jbeta segments was used. A multiplex PCR assay on genomic DNA amplified the CDR3 region of rearranged TCR beta genes. The amplified TCR beta libraries were sequenced on the Illumina HiSeq System as 87-base-pair reads. As for how the authors treated the data: A later analysis counted some 80 million unique TCR beta chains across the 666 repertoires, and some 12 million of these chains were shared by at least two donors. Raw reads were error-corrected and collapsed into unique sequences with a nearest-neighbor algorithm that merged closely related sequences to remove PCR and sequencing errors. Alignment of CDR3 sequences to IMGT reference sequences was used to assign V, D and J gene segments. For a sequence to be retained, a match of at least six nucleotides was required to both a V gene segment and a J gene segment. Rearrangements were called productive when the CDR3 lacked stop codons and stayed in frame with V and J; all others were non-productive. Following IMGT convention, CDR3 was defined as the stretch from the second conserved V-encoded cysteine up to the conserved J-encoded phenylalanine. The earlier analysis of about 590 of the donors excluded sequences that lacked an unambiguous match to a single V gene segment. In an earlier analysis of some 590 of the donors, a V segment was called functional when productive rearrangements were above 56.7%, and segregating when the standard deviation between donors exceeded 5%. A statistical classification framework was built to diagnose cytomegalovirus status from the catalog of TCR beta chain sequences. In a later analysis, TCR nucleotide sequences were compared against IMGT/GENE-DB human TR gene sequences so that V and J genes could be assigned. Using the TCRdist pipeline, a later analysis assigned CDR3 sequences along with most-parsimonious VDJ recombination scenarios. In a later analysis, every TCR beta chain was defined by the combination of its CDR3 amino acid sequence and its V-gene family, and reads without a unique V-gene family were dropped. A later analysis removed 592 highly shared, low-generation-probability nucleotide sequences to deal with suspected cross-contamination and a sequencing artifact. For each public chain, a later analysis derived a clonal expansion index from normalized ranks of inferred template counts within each repertoire. Generation probabilities in a later analysis came from a VDJ recombination model fitted to out-of-frame rearrangements, and those results were checked against IGoR. Hypergeometric tests were used in a later analysis to score TCR-TCR, TCR-HLA and TCR-CMV co-occurrence, with a repertoire-size bias correction applied to the TCR pairs. To estimate false discovery rates, a later analysis permuted the HLA or CMV assignments 20 times. A later analysis grouped co-occurring TCRs with DBSCAN, adding TCRdist sequence similarity when clustering within HLA-allele-positive subsets. For co-occurrence clustering, repertoires with fewer than 30,000 or more than 120,000 public chains were excluded, along with four to six repertoires with anomalous nucleotide sharing. Entries here come from immuneACCESS through TCRdb and include only in-frame sequences with V and J called. Some clones fail to appear in such tables; in the studies checked, an unresolved V gene covers under half of the shortfall, and the cause of the remainder is unknown. The DNA was the basis for D and trimming; V, J and clone size are from that table. The sample has 130,000 or so clones on record, 75% to 85% of them singletons. The top ten hold 1.8% of the sample.

Remarks on this clone: No cognate antigen has been identified for it. No qualities accompany the bases; no much larger clone lies one base away.

The CDR3 measures 15 amino acids from cysteine to phenylalanine. The DNA shown is the 45-base CDR3, in frame from base 1. V is cut back by 4 bases and J by 10 bases, with 10 bases in the junction unmatched. The CDR1 and CDR2 encoded by the germline V gene (reference sequence) are SGHNT and YYREEE. The chain uses TRBV5-4 and TRBJ1-6, and 8 junction bases match TRBD1. The sequencing input was PBMCs. The clonotype originates from a female donor in good health and CMV-seropositive. The DNA is TGTGCCAGCAGCCTAGGACAGGGACGGGAATCACCCCTCCACTTT. This translates into CASSLGQGRESPLHF.